The 20 T cell receptor beta chains in this list originate from one sample, sequenced in a study of CD8 T cells in ankylosing spondylitis. TCRdb reprocessed the 5' RACE reads with MiXCR, giving one entry per CDR3 protein. This sample has 200,000 or so distinct CDR3 sequences; approximately 13% occur once, and the top ten carry approximately 11%. Sequenced material: blood, either unsorted or a sorted T cell fraction (not recorded which). The receptor source for this set is a female donor with ankylosing spondylitis or in good health (not recorded which).

As for this clonotype: Since no conserved phenylalanine or tryptophan closes the CDR3, a read error is the likely cause. The chain recombines TRBV20-1 with TRBJ2-1; D gene uncertain. Germline V gene lookup returns CDR1 DFQATT and CDR2 SNEGSKA (reference sequence). The CDR3 spans 13 residues. The V end lost 3 bases, the J end lost 6 bases, and 12 bases lay between the germline ends. CDR3 sequence (DNA): TGCAGTGCTAGCCTAGTGTTTTCCAATGAGCAGTTCTTA. Amino acids: CSASLVFSNEQFL.

This clonotype is a singleton in its sample. One base away lies a much larger clone, so this may be a sequencing read error. The rearrangement joins TRBV12-3 or TRBV12-4 to TRBJ1-6, with 10 bases identical to TRBD1. This CDR3 has 15 amino acids. Trimming took 6 bases from V and 2 from J; bases not matched to a gene: 1. CDR3 nucleotide sequence: TGTGCCAGCAGGACAGGGGGCCCCTATAATTCACCCCTCCACTTT. Protein product: CASRTGGPYNSPLHF.

Ten or more counts support this clonotype. The chain is built from TRBV24-1 and TRBJ2-6; D is perhaps TRBD1 (6 bases). This CDR3 spans 16 amino acids. Trimming shortened V by 7 bases and J by 0 bases, and 12 bases separated the two germline ends. Germline CDR1 KGHDR, CDR2 SFDVKD. CDR3 coding DNA: TGTGCCACCAGCTTTACAGGGAGCTCTGGGGCCAACGTCCTGACTTTC. Amino acids: CATSFTGSSGANVLTF.

This clonotype was found a few times. The chain employs TRBV10-3 and TRBJ2-5; D is possibly TRBD1 or TRBD2 (5 bases each). V gave up 2 bases and J gave up 2 bases, with 15 bases separating them. The CDR3 totals 16 residues. The germline CDR1 and CDR2 sequences are ENHRY and SYGVKD. CDR3 region: CAISEVAGGKQETQYF. CDR3 nucleotide sequence: TGTGCCATCAGTGAGGTAGCTGGGGGAAAACAAGAGACCCAGTACTTC.

This clonotype was counted a few times. The chain employs TRBV18 and TRBJ2-1; D is possibly TRBD1 or TRBD2 (5 bases each). CDR1 is KGHSH and CDR2 is LQKENI in the germline V gene. This CDR3 has 16 amino acids. V was clipped by 0 bases and J by 5 bases, with 14 bases between them. The CDR3 DNA reads TGTGCCAGCTCACCACCGGGGGAGTATCTAAACAATGAGCAGTTCTTC. The encoded protein is CASSPPGEYLNNEQFF.

In this sample, this clonotype turned up a few times. The V gene is TRBV19, the J gene TRBJ2-5; D is unresolved. In germline, CDR1 is LNHDA, CDR2 SQIVND (reference sequence). Between the trimmed V and J ends, which lost 3 bases and 2 bases, there was a span of 7 bases. The CDR3 length is 13 residues. The CDR3 region has the DNA TGTGCCAGTAGTATTTGGGTTCAAGAGACCCAGTACTTC. Translated, it gives CASSIWVQETQYF.

Notes on this clonotype: A much bigger clone sits one base away, suggesting this may be a read error. V usage is TRBV30 and J usage is TRBJ2-5; 12 nucleotides line up with TRBD2. The CDR3 contains 16 residues. Germline V gene lookup returns CDR1 GTSNPN and CDR2 SVGIG (reference sequence). V was pared by 0 bases and J by 5 bases, with 7 bases of the junction left unmatched. For the CDR3, the DNA is TGTGCCTGGAGTGTACCCGAGACTAGCGGGAGCGAGACCCAGTACTTC. Its translation: CAWSVPETSGSETQYF. Filled out from reference TRBV30 and TRBJ2-5, the complete variable domain reads SQTIHQWPATLVQPVGSPLSLECTVEGTSNPNLYWYRQAAGRGLQLLFYSVGIGQISSEVPQNLSASRPQDRQFILSSKKLLLSDSGFYLCAWSVPETSGSETQYFGPGTRLLVL.

With regard to this clonotype: A clone one base away is much larger, so this may be a read error. The rearrangement links TRBV29-1 to TRBJ2-5; D might be TRBD1 or TRBD2, each matching 5 bases. Trimming pared 8 bases from V and 4 bases from J, leaving 14 bases between. Germline CDR1 reads SQVTM; CDR2 reads ANQGSEA. This CDR3 region has 12 residues. The CDR3 sequence: CSLATGGETQYF. Written as DNA, the CDR3 is TGCAGCCTTGCCACTGGGGGAGAGACCCAGTACTTC.

This clonotype was counted only a few times. The V call is TRBV18, the J call TRBJ2-1; D not resolved. From germline, CDR1 is KGHSH and CDR2 LQKENI. V shed 6 bases and J shed 5 bases, with 8 bases lying between them. CDR3 length: 12 amino acids. CDR3 loop: CASSRDDNEQFF. The CDR3 nucleotides read TGTGCCAGCTCGCGTGATGACAATGAGCAGTTCTTC.

This clonotype was counted a few times. The junction shows a germline mismatch at one end, possibly a read error. The gene calls are TRBV30 and TRBJ1-2; perhaps TRBD1 as D (6 bases). There are 11 residues in the CDR3. The germline V gene encodes CDR1 GTSNPN and CDR2 SVGIG (reference sequence). Here the CDR3 DNA reads TGTGCCTGGAGTTTAGGGGGATTAATCCCCTTC. Its translation is CAWSLGGLIPF.

On this clonotype itself: A much larger clone differs from this one at a single base, so this may be a read error. The J gene is TRBJ2-7, the V gene TRBV12-3 or TRBV12-4; D not resolved. The CDR3 has 14 amino acids. The CDR3 is CASSLAGLHYGQYF. In DNA, the CDR3 is TGTGCCAGCAGTTTAGCCGGATTACACTACGGGCAGTACTTC.

This clonotype was recorded many times. V usage is TRBV12-3 or TRBV12-4 and J usage is TRBJ2-3, with a tentative D call TRBD2 (6 bases). V lost 1 base and J 0 bases, leaving 11 bases between the germline ends. The CDR3 is made up of 16 amino acids. The CDR3 protein is CASSLGSGSSTDTQYF. CDR3 DNA: TGTGCCAGCAGTTTAGGTAGCGGTTCTAGCACAGATACGCAGTATTTT.

This clonotype was detected a few times. CDR3 loop: CASSGGPMGSPEKLFF. The CDR3 DNA follows: TGTGCCAGCAGTGGAGGGCCGATGGGGTCTCCGGAAAAACTGTTTTTT. This chain connects TRBV2 to TRBJ1-4; no clear D. CDR1 SNHLY and CDR2 FYNNEI come from the germline V gene. V lost 4 bases, J lost 8 bases, and 20 bases lay in between. CDR3 length equals 16 residues.

This clonotype was recorded at least ten times. This chain joins TRBV7-9 and TRBJ1-1; 7 nucleotides align to TRBD1. V gave up 1 base and J gave up 6 bases; unmatched junction bases: 2. The CDR3 spans 13 residues. Germline CDR1 SEHNR, CDR2 FQNEAQ (reference sequence). The CDR3 nucleotides read TGTGCCAGCAGCTTAGAGGGGGCCCCTGAAGCTTTCTTT. Protein product: CASSLEGAPEAFF. The variable domain in full, with the rest retrieved from reference TRBV7-9 and TRBJ1-1, is DTGVSQNPRHKITKRGQNVTFRCDPISEHNRLYWYRQTLGQGPEFLTYFQNEAQLEKSRLLSDRFSAERPKGSFSTLEIQRTEQGDSAMYLCASSLEGAPEAFFGQGTRLTVV.

This clonotype came up many times. The V and J genes are TRBV14 and TRBJ2-5; the match to TRBD2 covers 7 bases. The CDR3 sequence is 14 residues long. Trimming cost V 0 bases and J 7 bases; bases outside gene matches: 5. The germline gives CDR1 SGHDN, CDR2 FVKESK. CDR3 sequence reads: CASSQDGLVWTQYF. CDR3 in DNA: TGTGCCAGCAGCCAAGACGGACTAGTATGGACCCAGTACTTC.

This clonotype came up many times. This chain connects TRBV6-6 to TRBJ2-7, with a tentative D call TRBD1 (5 bases). V lost 5 bases to trimming and J lost 3 bases, with 11 bases between them. Germline CDR1 reads MNHNY; CDR2 reads SVGAGI (reference sequence). The CDR3 is made up of 13 amino acids. In DNA form, the CDR3 reads TGTGCCAGCAGTAAGGCAGGGATCTACGAGCAGTACTTC. This gives the protein CASSKAGIYEQYF.

Regarding this clonotype: A much larger clone differs by one base, so this may be a read error. In DNA, the CDR3 is TGCACCAGCAGCTTGGAGTTTGCTGGGGTTTCCTACGAGCAGTACTTC. Protein product: CTSSLEFAGVSYEQYF. The V call is TRBV5-1, the J call TRBJ2-7; D not resolved. The CDR3 sequence is 16 residues long. Germline lookup yields CDR1 SGHRS and CDR2 YFSETQ.

This clonotype was recorded at least ten times. The gene calls are TRBV7-2 and TRBJ2-7, with 7 bases that match TRBD1. Germline CDR1 reads SGHTA; CDR2 reads FQGNSA. The CDR3 sequence is 14 residues long. The V gene end was trimmed by 2 bases and the J gene end by 2 bases; junction bases not matched to a gene: 3. CDR3 nucleotides: TGTGCCAGCAGCTTATCCGGGACAGCCTACGAGCAGTACTTC. This encodes CASSLSGTAYEQYF.

This clonotype was detected ten times or more. The gene calls are TRBV12-3 or TRBV12-4 and TRBJ2-7; D gene unclear. Trimming removed 6 bases at V and 1 base at J, with 10 bases between. The CDR3 has 13 residues. CDR3: CASSLQDSYEQYF. CDR3 nucleotides: TGTGCCAGCAGCCTTCAGGATTCCTACGAGCAGTACTTC.

This clonotype has only a few counts. The chain links TRBV29-1 to TRBJ2-1, with D perhaps TRBD1 or TRBD2 (6 bases each). Per the germline V gene, CDR1 is SQVTM and CDR2 is ANQGSEA. This CDR3 has 15 residues. Trimming removed 4 bases from V and 0 bases from J, with 13 bases in between. In DNA, the CDR3 is TGCAGCGTTGTGGGGGGCCTGAGCTCCTACAATGAGCAGTTCTTC. It is translated as CSVVGGLSSYNEQFF.